One sample yielded the 3 T cell receptor beta chains listed below, sequenced in a study of shared clonotypes between healthy human individuals. The table came from immunoSEQ multiplex PCR; TCRdb's copy has only in-frame clones and leaves some out. The sample includes 780,000 or so clones, approximately 72% of them seen just once. Sequences were obtained from memory CD4+ T cells sorted from blood. Indicated subset: CD45RA-negative fraction. Every receptor here comes from a woman under 40 in good health.

This chain uses TRBV5-5 with TRBJ1-4, with D possibly matching TRBD1 (5 bases). Germline V gene lookup returns CDR1 SGHKS and CDR2 YYEKEE (reference sequence). The CDR3 sequence is 15 residues long. V lost 4 bases and J lost 6, with 16 bases in between. The CDR3 DNA is TGTGCCAGCAGCCGGACGACAGTATCACATGAAAAACTGTTTTTT. The encoded protein is CASSRTTVSHEKLFF. The variable domain in full, with the rest retrieved from reference TRBV5-5 and TRBJ1-4, is DAGVTQSPTHLIKTRGQQVTLRCSPISGHKSVSWYQQVLGQGPQFIFQYYEKEERGRGNFPDRFSARQFPNYSSELNVNALLLGDSALYLCASSRTTVSHEKLFFGSGTQLSVL.

The V gene is TRBV10-2, the J gene TRBJ2-7, with D uncertain. The CDR3 loop spans 12 amino acids. Trimming left V 5 bases short and J 0 bases short, with 5 bases between. The germline CDR1 and CDR2 sequences are WSHSY and SAAADI. DNA of the CDR3: TGCGCCAGCAGTACGGGCTCCTACGAGCAGTACTTC. The encoded protein is CASSTGSYEQYF.

The rearrangement uses TRBV19 and TRBJ2-1; the D gene is possibly TRBD2 (5 bases). The CDR3 contains 15 residues. Germline lookup yields CDR1 LNHDA and CDR2 SQIVND (reference sequence). V was trimmed by 1 base and J by 2 bases, leaving 9 bases between them. CDR3 region: CASSIGSATYNEQFF. The CDR3 DNA follows: TGTGCCAGTAGTATAGGTAGCGCCACCTACAATGAGCAGTTCTTC.